This T cell receptor beta chain was recorded in a study of beta chain features in type 1 diabetes. The authors reverse transcribed all of the isolated RNA, so sequencing captured expressed TCRB transcripts. Profiling relied on immunoSEQ multiplex PCR, and the TCRdb table lists in-frame clones only, not all of them. The sample comprises 150,000 to 160,000 clones, roughly 10% of which are singletons, and around 2% rests with the top ten. This clone was counted a few times. Germline V gene lookup returns CDR1 SEHNR and CDR2 FQNEAQ (reference sequence). V shed 5 bases, J shed 7 bases, and the junction held 8 bases outside the gene matches. The CDR3 has 14 residues.

The sample comprised central memory CD4+ T cells from blood. V and J are TRBV7-9 and TRBJ1-5, with 7 bases matching TRBD1. This receptor was identified in a man between 18 and 29 years old in good health. The DNA for the CDR3 is TGTGCCAGCAGCCCTTTTACAGGGGACCAGCCCCAGCATTTT. Translated, it gives CASSPFTGDQPQHF.